What follows describes a single T cell receptor (beta chain). Antigen: not known. The data were obtained in a study of cytomegalovirus exposure and HLA in healthy donors. Overall study results and limits: The study put 150 or so TCR beta chains on its list as cytomegalovirus-associated. V- and J-gene trimming in TCR beta was tied to a missense DCLRE1C variant by an analysis performed later.

Germline-derived CDR1 and CDR2 are KGHSH and LQKENI. V lost 4 bases to trimming and J lost 5 bases, with 17 bases between them. This CDR3 has 16 residues. The study ran its PCR with 60 Vbeta and 13 Jbeta primers. Clones were sequenced by immunoSEQ multiplex PCR, and TCRdb holds only the in-frame ones, with some missing. In the table there are roughly 80,000 clones, about two thirds of which are singletons. This sequence joins TRBV18 and TRBJ2-2; possible D gene TRBD1, 6 bases. Source material: PBMCs. This TCR came from a woman aged 45-60 years in good health and CMV-seropositive. The DNA for the CDR3 is TGTGCCAGCTCACTCCGCCAGGGGTCTGCTACCGGGGAGCTGTTTTTT. Translating it yields CASSLRQGSATGELFF. Full variable domain (outside the CDR3, taken from reference TRBV18 and TRBJ2-2): NAGVMQNPRHLVRRRGQEARLRCSPMKGHSHVYWYRQLPEEGLKFMVYLQKENIIDESGMPKERFSAEFPKEGPSILRIQQVVRGDSAAYFCASSLRQGSATGELFFGEGSRLTVL.